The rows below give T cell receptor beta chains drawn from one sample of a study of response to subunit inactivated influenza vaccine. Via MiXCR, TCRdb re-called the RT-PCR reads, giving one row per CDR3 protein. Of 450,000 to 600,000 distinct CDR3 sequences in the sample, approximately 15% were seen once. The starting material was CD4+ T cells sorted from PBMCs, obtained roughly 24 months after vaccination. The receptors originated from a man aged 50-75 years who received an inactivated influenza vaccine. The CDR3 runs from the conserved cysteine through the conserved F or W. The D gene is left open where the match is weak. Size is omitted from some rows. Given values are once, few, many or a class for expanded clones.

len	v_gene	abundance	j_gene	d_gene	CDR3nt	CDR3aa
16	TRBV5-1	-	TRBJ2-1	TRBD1	TGCGCCAGCAGCTTCGGGGGACAGGGTGGGGGCAATGAGCAGTTCTTC	CASSFGGQGGGNEQFF
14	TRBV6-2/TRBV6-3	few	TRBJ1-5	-	TGTGCCAGCAGCCTAGGGGCCCGGGATCAGCCCCAGCATTTT	CASSLGARDQPQHF
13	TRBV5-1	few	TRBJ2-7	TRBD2	TGCGCCAGCCAATCAAGCGGGGGTTACGAGCAGTACTTC	CASQSSGGYEQYF
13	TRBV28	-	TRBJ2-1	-	TGTGCCAGCAGTTTGCGGACGGCCCGAGGACAGTTCTTC	CASSLRTARGQFF
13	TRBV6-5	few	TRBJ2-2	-	TGTGCCAGCAGTTACTGGGGGAACGGGGAGCTGTTTTTT	CASSYWGNGELFF
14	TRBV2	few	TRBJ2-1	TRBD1	TGTGCCAGTCAAGACAGGGGTCCCTACAATGAGCAGTTCTTC	CASQDRGPYNEQFF
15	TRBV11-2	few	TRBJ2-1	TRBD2	TGTGCCAGCAGCCCAATAGCGGGATGGCTGGATGAGCAGTTCTTC	CASSPIAGWLDEQFF
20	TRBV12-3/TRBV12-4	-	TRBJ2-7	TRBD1	TGTGCCAGCAGTTCGACCCTGGGACAGGGGGCTTTTTGGGGAACCTACGAGCAGTACTTC	CASSSTLGQGAFWGTYEQYF
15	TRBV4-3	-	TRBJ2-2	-	TGCGCCAGCAGCCAAGGCGGGAAGCACACCGGGGAGCTGTTTTTT	CASSQGGKHTGELFF
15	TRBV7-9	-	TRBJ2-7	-	TGTGCCAGCAGCTTAGCGGCTAGCGCCTCCTACGAGCAGTACTTC	CASSLAASASYEQYF
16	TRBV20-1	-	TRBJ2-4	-	TGCAGTGCTAGAGGGTCCGATGGCAGAAATAAAAACATTCAGTACTTC	CSARGSDGRNKNIQYF
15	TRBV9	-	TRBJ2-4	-	TGTGCCAGCAGCGTTGGGTCATCGGCCAAAAACATTCAGTACTTC	CASSVGSSAKNIQYF
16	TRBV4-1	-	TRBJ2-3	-	TGCGCCAGCAGCCAGGGAGTACAGATTAGCACAGATACGCAGTATTTT	CASSQGVQISTDTQYF
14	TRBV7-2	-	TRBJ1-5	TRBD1	TGTGCCAGCAGCACGACAGGGCTGAATCAGCCCCAGCATTTT	CASSTTGLNQPQHF
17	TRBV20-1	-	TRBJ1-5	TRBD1	TGCAGTGCAAGGGGACAGGGTCGGTGGTCGAGCAATCAGCCCCAGCATTTT	CSARGQGRWSSNQPQHF
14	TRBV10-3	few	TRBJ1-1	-	TGTGCCATCAGGGAGACACAAAAGAACACTGAAGCTTTCTTT	CAIRETQKNTEAFF
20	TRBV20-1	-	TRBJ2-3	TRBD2	TGCAGTGCTAGGGCCCCCTTCGGGACTAGCGGGGGGCCTAGCACAGATACGCAGTATTTT	CSARAPFGTSGGPSTDTQYF
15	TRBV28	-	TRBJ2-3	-	TGTGCCAGCAGTAACACCCCGGGGAGCACAGATACGCAGTATTTT	CASSNTPGSTDTQYF
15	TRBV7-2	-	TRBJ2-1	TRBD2	TGTGCCAGCAGCTTGACTAGCGGGGTCAATAATGAGCAGTTCTTC	CASSLTSGVNNEQFF
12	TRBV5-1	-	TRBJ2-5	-	TGCGCCAGCGAGGGGGATCAAGAGACCCAGTACTTC	CASEGDQETQYF
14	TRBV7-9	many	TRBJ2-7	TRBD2	TGTGCCAGCAGCTCCGGGACTAGTTCCTACGAGCAGTACTTC	CASSSGTSSYEQYF
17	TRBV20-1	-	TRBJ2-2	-	TGCAGTGCTAGAGATAATCTAGCTCGGGTGGGCACCGGGGAGCTGTTTTTT	CSARDNLARVGTGELFF
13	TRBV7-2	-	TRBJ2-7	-	TGTGCCAGCAGCTCCGGGCTGATTCGCGAGCAGTACTTC	CASSSGLIREQYF
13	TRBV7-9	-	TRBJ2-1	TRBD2	TGTGCCAGCGCTAGCGGTTCCTACAATGAGCAGTTCTTC	CASASGSYNEQFF
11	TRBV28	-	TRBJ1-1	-	TGTGCCTCGACAGACCTTACTGAAGCTTTCTTT	CASTDLTEAFF
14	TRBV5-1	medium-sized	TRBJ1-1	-	TGCGCCAGCAGCCCCGGGCTCAGGGTCACTGAAGCTTTCTTT	CASSPGLRVTEAFF
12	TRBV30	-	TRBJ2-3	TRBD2	TGTGCCTGGACAAGCGGGAGTCCTACGCAGTATTTT	CAWTSGSPTQYF
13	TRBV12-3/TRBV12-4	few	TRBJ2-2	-	TGTGCCAGCAGTTCCGGGGCGGCCGGGGAGCTGTTTTTT	CASSSGAAGELFF
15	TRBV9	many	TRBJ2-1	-	TGTGCCAGCAGCGTAGCCGGAATCTCCTACAATGAGCAGTTCTTC	CASSVAGISYNEQFF
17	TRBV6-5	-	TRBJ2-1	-	TGTGCCAGCAGTTACGCCGGGAGACCCAGCTCCTACAATGAGCAGTTCTTC	CASSYAGRPSSYNEQFF
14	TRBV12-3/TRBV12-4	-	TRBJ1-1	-	TGTGCCAGCAGTTTTCCCAGGGCAGGGACTGAAGCTTTCTTT	CASSFPRAGTEAFF
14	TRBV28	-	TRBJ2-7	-	TGTGCCAGCAGTTTCCGGACGGTTAACTACGAGCAGTACTTC	CASSFRTVNYEQYF
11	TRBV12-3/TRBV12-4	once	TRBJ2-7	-	TGTGCCAGCAGTTTGGGTAGGGCGGTTAACTTC	CASSLGRAVNF
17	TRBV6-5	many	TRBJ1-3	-	TGTGCCAGCAGTTACTTCGCCGGGCGAGGACCTGGAAACACCATATATTTT	CASSYFAGRGPGNTIYF
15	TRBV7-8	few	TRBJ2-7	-	TGTGCCAGCAGCTCAGATCAGGGGGGCTCCTACGAGCAGTACTTC	CASSSDQGGSYEQYF
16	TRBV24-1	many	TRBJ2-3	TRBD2	TGTGCCACCAGTGATTCTAGCGGGGGGGCCATAGATACGCAGTATTTT	CATSDSSGGAIDTQYF
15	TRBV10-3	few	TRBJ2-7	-	TGTGCCATCAGTGAGTCGAGTCAGGGTGCCTACGAGCAGTACTTC	CAISESSQGAYEQYF
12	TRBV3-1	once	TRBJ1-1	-	TGTGCCAGCAGCCATAGGGACACTGAAGCTTTCTTT	CASSHRDTEAFF
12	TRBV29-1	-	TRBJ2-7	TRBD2	TGCAGCTATACTAGCGGGGGGTACGAGCAGTACTTC	CSYTSGGYEQYF
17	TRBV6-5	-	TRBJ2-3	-	TGTGCCAGCAGCCAAGGTTCCGGATCCGTTAGCACAGATACGCAGTATTTT	CASSQGSGSVSTDTQYF
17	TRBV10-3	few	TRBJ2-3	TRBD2	TGTGCCATCAGTGGACCCGGGACTACCCGTAGCACAGATACGCAGTATTTT	CAISGPGTTRSTDTQYF
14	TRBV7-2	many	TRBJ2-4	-	TGTGCCAGCAGCTTAGGCGACAGCAAAAACATTCAGTACTTC	CASSLGDSKNIQYF
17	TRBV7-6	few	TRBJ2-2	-	TGTGCCAGCAGCTTTGGCCCTTCTTCCCCGAACACCGGGGAGCTGTTTTTT	CASSFGPSSPNTGELFF
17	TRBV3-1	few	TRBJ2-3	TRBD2	TGTGCCAGCAGCCAATTATTCAAGCGGGGCCCCACAGATACGCAGTATTTT	CASSQLFKRGPTDTQYF
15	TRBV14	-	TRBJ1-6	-	TGTGCCAGCAGCCAAGGGGGGTATCCCCTATCACCCCTCCACTTT	CASSQGGYPLSPLHF
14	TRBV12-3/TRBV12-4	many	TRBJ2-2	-	TGTGCCAGCAGTTTTCTAGGGGGTACCGGGGAGCTGTTTTTT	CASSFLGGTGELFF
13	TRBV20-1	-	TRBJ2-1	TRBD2	TGCAGTGCTAGTGTGGCAGGCGGGGGAGAGCAGTTCTTC	CSASVAGGGEQFF
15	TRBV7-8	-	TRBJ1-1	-	TGTGCCAGCAGCAGCCGGGTAGGAGGAGGGACTGAAGCTTTCTTT	CASSSRVGGGTEAFF
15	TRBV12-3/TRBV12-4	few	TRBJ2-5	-	TGTGCCAGCAGCGACCTAAAGGTATCACAAGAGACCCAGTACTTC	CASSDLKVSQETQYF
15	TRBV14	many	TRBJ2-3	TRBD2	TGTGCCAGCAGCCATGCCCGAAGGACGCGGGAGACGCAGTATTTT	CASSHARRTRETQYF